The TCR beta chain under discussion was sequenced for a study of early T cells in non-severe SARS-CoV-2 infection. In the study overall: The authors sequenced bulk RNA from unsorted whole blood, leaving chains unpaired.

The CDR3 is 16 residues long. Looked up from germline, CDR1 is MNHEY and CDR2 is SMNVEV (reference sequence). Trimming cost V 2 bases and J 6 bases, with 17 bases left between them. Attached unique molecular identifiers marked individual cDNA molecules. TCRdb used MiXCR to reprocess the 5' RACE reads, holding one entry per CDR3 protein. This table has some 59,000 distinct CDR3 sequences, approximately 9.7% appearing once. V gene TRBV27 combines with J gene TRBJ2-1, with D tentatively TRBD1 (6 bases). Specimen: whole blood. This TCR was sampled from an adult who was a healthcare worker with PCR-confirmed SARS-CoV-2 infection or an uninfected control (not recorded which). CDR3 protein: CASSLSRGVKGNEQFF. The CDR3 DNA reads TGTGCCAGCAGTTTAAGCAGGGGAGTTAAGGGCAATGAGCAGTTCTTC.